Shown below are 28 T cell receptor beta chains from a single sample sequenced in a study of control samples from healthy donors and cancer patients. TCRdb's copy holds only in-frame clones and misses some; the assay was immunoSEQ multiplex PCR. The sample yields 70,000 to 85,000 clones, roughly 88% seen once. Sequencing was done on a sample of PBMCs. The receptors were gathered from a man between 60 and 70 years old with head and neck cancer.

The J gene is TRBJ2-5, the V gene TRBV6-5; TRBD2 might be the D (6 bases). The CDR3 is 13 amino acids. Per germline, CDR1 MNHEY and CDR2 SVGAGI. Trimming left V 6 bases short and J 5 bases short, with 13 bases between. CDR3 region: CASSPDYYETQYF. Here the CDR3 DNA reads TGTGCCAGCAGCCCGGACTATTACGAGACCCAGTACTTC.

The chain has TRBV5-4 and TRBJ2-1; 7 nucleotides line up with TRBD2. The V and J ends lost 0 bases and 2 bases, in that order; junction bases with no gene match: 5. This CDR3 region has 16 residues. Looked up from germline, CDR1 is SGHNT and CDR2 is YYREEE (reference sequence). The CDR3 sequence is CASSLDGGRPYNEQFF. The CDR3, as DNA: TGTGCCAGCAGCTTGGACGGCGGGAGACCCTACAATGAGCAGTTCTTC.

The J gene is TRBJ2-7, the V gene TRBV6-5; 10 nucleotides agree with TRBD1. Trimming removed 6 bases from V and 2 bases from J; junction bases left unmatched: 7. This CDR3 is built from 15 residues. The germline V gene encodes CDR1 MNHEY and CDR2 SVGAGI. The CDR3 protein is CASSRDRGDPYEQYF. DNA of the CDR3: TGTGCCAGCAGCCGGGACAGGGGAGACCCCTACGAGCAGTACTTC.

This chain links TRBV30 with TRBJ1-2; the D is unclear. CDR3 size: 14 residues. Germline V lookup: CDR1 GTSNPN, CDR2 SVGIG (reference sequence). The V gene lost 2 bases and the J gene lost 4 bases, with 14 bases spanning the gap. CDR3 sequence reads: CAWSSPKYTYGYTF. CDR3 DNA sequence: TGTGCCTGGAGTTCCCCGAAATACACCTATGGCTACACCTTC. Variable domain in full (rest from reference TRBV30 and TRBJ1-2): SQTIHQWPATLVQPVGSPLSLECTVEGTSNPNLYWYRQAAGRGLQLLFYSVGIGQISSEVPQNLSASRPQDRQFILSSKKLLLSDSGFYLCAWSSPKYTYGYTFGSGTRLTVV.

The CDR3 bases are TGTGCCAGCAGTTTTATCGGACAGAACCAAGAGACCCAGTACTTC. Residues: CASSFIGQNQETQYF. The chain recombines TRBV27 with TRBJ2-5; tentative D call: TRBD1 (6 bases). CDR1 and CDR2 from the germline V gene are MNHEY and SMNVEV (reference sequence). Trimming removed 3 bases from V and 0 bases from J, with 11 bases in between. The CDR3 has 15 amino acids.

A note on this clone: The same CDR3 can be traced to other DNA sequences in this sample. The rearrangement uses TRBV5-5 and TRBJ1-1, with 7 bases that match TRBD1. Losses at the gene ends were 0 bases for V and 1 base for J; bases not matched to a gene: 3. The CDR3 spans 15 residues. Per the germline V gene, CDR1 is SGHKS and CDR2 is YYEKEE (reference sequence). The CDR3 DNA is TGTGCCAGCAGCTTGGGAGGGACAGCGAACACTGAAGCTTTCTTT. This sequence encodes CASSLGGTANTEAFF.

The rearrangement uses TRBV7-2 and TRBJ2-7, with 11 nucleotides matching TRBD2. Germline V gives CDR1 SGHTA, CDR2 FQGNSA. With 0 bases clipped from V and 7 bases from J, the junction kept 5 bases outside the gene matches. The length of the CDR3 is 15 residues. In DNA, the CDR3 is TGTGCCAGCAGCTTAGCCTGGGTAGCGGGAGGGGAGCAGTACTTC. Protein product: CASSLAWVAGGEQYF.

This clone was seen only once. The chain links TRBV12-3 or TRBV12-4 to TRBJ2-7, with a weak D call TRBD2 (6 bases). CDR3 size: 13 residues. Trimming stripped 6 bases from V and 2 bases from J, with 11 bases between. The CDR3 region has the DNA TGTGCCAGCAGCAAAAGCGGGCCCTACGAGCAGTACTTC. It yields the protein CASSKSGPYEQYF.

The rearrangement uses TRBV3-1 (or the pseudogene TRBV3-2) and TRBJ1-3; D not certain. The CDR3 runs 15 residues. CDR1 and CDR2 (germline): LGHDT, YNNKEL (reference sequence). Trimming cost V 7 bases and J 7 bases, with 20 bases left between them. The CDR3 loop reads CASTHRASGGNTIYF. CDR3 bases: TGTGCCAGCACCCATCGGGCATCCGGAGGGAACACCATATATTTT.

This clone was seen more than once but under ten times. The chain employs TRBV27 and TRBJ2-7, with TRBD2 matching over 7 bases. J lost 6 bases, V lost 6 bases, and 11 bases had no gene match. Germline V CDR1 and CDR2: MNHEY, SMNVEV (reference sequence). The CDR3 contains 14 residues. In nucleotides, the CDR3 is TGTGCCAGCAGAGCAGGGACTACCTACTTCGAGCAGTACTTC. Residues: CASRAGTTYFEQYF.

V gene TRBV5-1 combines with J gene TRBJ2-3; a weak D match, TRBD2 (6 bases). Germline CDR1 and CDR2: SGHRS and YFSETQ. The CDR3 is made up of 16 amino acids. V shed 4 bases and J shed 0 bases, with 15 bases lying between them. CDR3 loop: CASSRFAGTSTDTQYF. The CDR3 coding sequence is TGCGCCAGCAGCCGATTTGCGGGAACTAGCACAGATACGCAGTATTTT.

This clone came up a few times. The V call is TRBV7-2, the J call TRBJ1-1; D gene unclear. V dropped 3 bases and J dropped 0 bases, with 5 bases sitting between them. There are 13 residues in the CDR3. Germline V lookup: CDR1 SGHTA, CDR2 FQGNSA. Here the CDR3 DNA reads TGTGCCAGCAGCTTGTTCATGAACACTGAAGCTTTCTTT. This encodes CASSLFMNTEAFF.

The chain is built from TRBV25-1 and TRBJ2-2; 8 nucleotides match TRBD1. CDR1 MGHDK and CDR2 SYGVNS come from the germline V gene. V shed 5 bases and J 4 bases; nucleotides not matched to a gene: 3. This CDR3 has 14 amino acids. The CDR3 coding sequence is TGTGCCAGCAGTATCGACAGGGGCACCGGGGAGCTGTTTTTT. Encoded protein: CASSIDRGTGELFF.

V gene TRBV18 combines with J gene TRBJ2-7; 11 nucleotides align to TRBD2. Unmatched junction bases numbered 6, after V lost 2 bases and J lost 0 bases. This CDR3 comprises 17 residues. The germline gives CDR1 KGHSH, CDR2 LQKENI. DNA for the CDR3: TGTGCCAGCTCACCAAACCTAGGACTAGCGGGCTCCTACGAGCAGTACTTC. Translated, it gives CASSPNLGLAGSYEQYF.

The CDR3 DNA follows: TGTGCCAGCAGCCCCCCCAGCGGGAGGGATACGCAGTATTTT. This sequence encodes CASSPPSGRDTQYF. The chain has TRBV28 and TRBJ2-3; 9 bases map to TRBD2. The CDR3 has 14 residues. CDR1 and CDR2 from the germline V gene are MDHEN and SYDVKM. Unmatched junction bases numbered 7, after V lost 6 bases and J lost 6 bases.

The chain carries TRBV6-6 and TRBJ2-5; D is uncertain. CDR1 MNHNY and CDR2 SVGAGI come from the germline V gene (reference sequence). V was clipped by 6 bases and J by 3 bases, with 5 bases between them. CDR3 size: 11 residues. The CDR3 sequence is CASSPEETQYF. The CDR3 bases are TGTGCCAGCAGCCCTGAAGAGACCCAGTACTTC.

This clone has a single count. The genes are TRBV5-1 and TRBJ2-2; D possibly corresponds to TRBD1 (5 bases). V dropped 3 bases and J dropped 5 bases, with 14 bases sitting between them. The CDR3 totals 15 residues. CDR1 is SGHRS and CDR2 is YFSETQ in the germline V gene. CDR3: CASSSFRGKTGELFF. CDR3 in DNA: TGCGCCAGCAGCTCCTTTAGGGGAAAGACCGGGGAGCTGTTTTTT.

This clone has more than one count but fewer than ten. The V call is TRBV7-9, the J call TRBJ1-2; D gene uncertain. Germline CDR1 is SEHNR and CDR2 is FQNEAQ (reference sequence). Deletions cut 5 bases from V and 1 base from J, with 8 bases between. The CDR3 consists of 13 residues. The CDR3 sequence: CASSQSNNYGYTF. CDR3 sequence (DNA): TGTGCCAGCAGCCAGAGTAATAACTATGGCTACACCTTC.

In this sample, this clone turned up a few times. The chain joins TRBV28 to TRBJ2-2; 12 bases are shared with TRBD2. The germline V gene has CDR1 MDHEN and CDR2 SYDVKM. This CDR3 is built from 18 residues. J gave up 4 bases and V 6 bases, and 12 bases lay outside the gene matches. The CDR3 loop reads CASRPASGRAGSTGELFF. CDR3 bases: TGTGCCAGCAGACCCGCTAGCGGGAGGGCCGGGAGCACCGGGGAGCTGTTTTTT. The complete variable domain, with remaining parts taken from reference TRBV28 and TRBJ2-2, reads DVKVTQSSRYLVKRTGEKVFLECVQDMDHENMFWYRQDPGLGLRLIYFSYDVKMKEKGDIPEGYSVSREKKERFSLILESASTNQTSMYLCASRPASGRAGSTGELFFGEGSRLTVL.

The CDR3 DNA reads as TGTGCCAGCAGCAGGACAGGGGAGAACTATGGCTACACCTTC. Its protein product is CASSRTGENYGYTF. The chain carries TRBV27 and TRBJ1-2; 9 bases agree with TRBD1. There are 14 residues in the CDR3. Per germline, CDR1 MNHEY and CDR2 SMNVEV (reference sequence). J lost 2 bases, V lost 6 bases, and 4 bases had no gene match.

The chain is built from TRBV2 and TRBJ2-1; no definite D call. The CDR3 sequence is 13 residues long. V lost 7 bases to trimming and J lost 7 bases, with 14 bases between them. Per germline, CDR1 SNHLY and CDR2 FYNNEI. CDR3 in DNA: TGTGCCAGCACTCTCGCTGAAGGGAATGAGCAGTTCTTC. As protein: CASTLAEGNEQFF.

The DNA of the CDR3 is TGTGCCAGCAGCTCAGGGACTAGCGGGAGGGCCGTGGAGACCCAGTACTTC. It encodes CASSSGTSGRAVETQYF. This rearrangement joins TRBV7-2 to TRBJ2-5, with 16 bases aligning to TRBD2. V lost 4 bases to trimming and J lost 5 bases; unmatched junction nucleotides: 7. The CDR3 extends over 17 amino acids. The germline gives CDR1 SGHTA, CDR2 FQGNSA.

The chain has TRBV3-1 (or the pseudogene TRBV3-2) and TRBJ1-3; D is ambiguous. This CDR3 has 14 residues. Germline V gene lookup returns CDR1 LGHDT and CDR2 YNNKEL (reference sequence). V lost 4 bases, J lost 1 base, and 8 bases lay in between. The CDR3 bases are TGTGCCAGCAGCCCTTCGAATTCTGGAAACACCATATATTTT. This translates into CASSPSNSGNTIYF.

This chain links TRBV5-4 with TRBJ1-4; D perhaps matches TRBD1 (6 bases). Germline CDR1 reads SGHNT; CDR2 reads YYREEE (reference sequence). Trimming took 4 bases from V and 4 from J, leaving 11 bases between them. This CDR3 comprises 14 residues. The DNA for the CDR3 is TGTGCCAGCAGCCTACAGGGAGGTAATGAAAAACTGTTTTTT. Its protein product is CASSLQGGNEKLFF.

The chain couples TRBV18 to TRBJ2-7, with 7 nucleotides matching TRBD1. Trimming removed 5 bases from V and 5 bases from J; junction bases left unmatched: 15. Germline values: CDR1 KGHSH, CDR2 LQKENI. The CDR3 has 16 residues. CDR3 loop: CASSRTGPDTVHEQYF. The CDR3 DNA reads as TGTGCCAGCTCAAGGACAGGCCCCGATACTGTCCACGAGCAGTACTTC.

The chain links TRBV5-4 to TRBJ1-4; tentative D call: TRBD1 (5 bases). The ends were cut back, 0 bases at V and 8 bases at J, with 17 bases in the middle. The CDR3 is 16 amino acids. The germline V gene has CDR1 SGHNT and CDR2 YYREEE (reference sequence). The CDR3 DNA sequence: TGTGCCAGCAGCTTGGCCGGGTCGGCTGGGGACGAAAAACTGTTTTTT. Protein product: CASSLAGSAGDEKLFF.

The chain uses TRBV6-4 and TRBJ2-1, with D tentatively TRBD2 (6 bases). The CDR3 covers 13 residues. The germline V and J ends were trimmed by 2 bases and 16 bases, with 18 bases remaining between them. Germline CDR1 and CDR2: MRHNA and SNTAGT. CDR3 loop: CASSDGRVDSGFF. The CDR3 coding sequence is TGTGCCAGCAGTGACGGGCGGGTGGATAGCGGCTTCTTC.

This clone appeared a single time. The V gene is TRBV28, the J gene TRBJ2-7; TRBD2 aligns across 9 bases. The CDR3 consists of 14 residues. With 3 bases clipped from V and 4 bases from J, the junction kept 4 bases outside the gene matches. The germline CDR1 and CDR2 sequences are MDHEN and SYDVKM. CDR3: CASSFSAGGYEQYF. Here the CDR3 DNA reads TGTGCCAGCAGTTTCTCAGCGGGAGGATACGAGCAGTACTTC.